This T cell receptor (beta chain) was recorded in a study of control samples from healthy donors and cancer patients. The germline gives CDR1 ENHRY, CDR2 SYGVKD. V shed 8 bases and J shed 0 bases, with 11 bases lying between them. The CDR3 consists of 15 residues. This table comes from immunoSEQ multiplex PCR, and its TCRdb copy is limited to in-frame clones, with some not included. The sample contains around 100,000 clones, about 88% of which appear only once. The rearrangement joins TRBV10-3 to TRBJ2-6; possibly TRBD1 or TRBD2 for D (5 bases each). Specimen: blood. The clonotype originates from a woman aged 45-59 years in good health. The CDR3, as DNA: TGTGCCATCTTGGGGACCGCCTCTGGGGCCAACGTCCTGACTTTC. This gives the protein CAILGTASGANVLTF.